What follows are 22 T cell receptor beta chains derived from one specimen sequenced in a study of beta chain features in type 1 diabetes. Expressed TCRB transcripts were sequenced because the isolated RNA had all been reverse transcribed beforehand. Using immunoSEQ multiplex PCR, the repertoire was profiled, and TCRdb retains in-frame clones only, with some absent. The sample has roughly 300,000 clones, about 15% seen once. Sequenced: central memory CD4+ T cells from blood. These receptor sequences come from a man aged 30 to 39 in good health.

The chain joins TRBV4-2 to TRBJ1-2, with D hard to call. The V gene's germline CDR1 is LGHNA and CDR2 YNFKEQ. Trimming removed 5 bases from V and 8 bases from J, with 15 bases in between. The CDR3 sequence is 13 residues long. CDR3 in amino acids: CASSFDGPGGYTF. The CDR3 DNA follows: TGTGCCAGCAGCTTCGACGGACCGGGCGGCTACACCTTC.

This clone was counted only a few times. CDR3 region: CARALYGANVLTF. The DNA for the CDR3 is TGCGCCAGGGCACTTTATGGGGCCAACGTCCTGACTTTC. This chain uses TRBV4-3 with TRBJ2-6; the D is unclear. The CDR3 contains 13 residues. Trimming cost V 9 bases and J 3 bases, with 9 bases left between them. Germline values: CDR1 LGHNA, CDR2 YSLEER.

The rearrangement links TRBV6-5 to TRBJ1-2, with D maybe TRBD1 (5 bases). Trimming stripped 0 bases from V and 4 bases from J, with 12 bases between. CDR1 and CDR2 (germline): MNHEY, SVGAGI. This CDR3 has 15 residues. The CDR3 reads CASSYSGQGPYGYTF. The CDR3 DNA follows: TGTGCCAGCAGTTACTCGGGGCAGGGCCCCTATGGCTACACCTTC.

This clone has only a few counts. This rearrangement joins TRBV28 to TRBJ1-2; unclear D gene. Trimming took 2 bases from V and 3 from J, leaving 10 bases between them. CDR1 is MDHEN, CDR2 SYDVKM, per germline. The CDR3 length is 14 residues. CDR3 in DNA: TGTGCCAGCAGTTTAGGGGATATTGACTATGGCTACACCTTC. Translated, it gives CASSLGDIDYGYTF.

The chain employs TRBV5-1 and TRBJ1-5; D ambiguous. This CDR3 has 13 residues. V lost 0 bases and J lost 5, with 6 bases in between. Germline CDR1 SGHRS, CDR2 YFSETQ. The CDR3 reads CASSLAEDQPQHF. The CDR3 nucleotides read TGCGCCAGCAGCTTGGCCGAGGATCAGCCCCAGCATTTT.

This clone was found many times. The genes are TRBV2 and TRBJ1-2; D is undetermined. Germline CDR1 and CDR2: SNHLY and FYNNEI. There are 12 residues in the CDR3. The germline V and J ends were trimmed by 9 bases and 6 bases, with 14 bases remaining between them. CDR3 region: CASLLNRDGYTF. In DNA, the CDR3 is TGTGCCAGTCTTTTGAACCGGGATGGCTACACCTTC.

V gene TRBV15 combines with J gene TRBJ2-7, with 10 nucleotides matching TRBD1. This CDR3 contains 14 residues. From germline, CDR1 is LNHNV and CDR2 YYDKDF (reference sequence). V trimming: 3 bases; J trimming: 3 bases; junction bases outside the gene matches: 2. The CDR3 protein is CATSRDRGDYEQYF. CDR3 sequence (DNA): TGTGCCACCAGCAGGGACAGGGGGGACTACGAGCAGTACTTC.

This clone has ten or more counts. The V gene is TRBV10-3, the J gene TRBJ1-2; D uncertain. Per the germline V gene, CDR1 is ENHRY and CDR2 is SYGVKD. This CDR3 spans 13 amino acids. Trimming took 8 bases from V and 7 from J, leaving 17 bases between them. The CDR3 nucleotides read TGTGCCATCTCAGAGTGGCCTTCAACTGGCTACACCTTC. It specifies CAISEWPSTGYTF.

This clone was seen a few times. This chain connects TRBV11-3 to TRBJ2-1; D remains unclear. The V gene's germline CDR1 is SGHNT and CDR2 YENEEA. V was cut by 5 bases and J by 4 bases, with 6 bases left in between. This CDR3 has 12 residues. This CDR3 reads CASSEEYNEQFF. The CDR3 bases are TGTGCCAGCAGCGAAGAATACAATGAGCAGTTCTTC. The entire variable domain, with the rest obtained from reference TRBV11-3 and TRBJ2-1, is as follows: EAGVVQSPRYKIIEKKQPVAFWCNPISGHNTLYWYLQNLGQGPELLIRYENEEAVDDSQLPKDRFSAERLKGVDSTLKIQPAELGDSAVYLCASSEEYNEQFFGPGTRLTVL.

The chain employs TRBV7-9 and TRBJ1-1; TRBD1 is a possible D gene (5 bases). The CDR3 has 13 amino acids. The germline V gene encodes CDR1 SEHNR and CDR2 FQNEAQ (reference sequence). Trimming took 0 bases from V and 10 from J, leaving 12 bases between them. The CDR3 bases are TGTGCCAGCAGCTTAGCGCGTCAGGGTGTAGCTTTCTTT. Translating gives CASSLARQGVAFF.

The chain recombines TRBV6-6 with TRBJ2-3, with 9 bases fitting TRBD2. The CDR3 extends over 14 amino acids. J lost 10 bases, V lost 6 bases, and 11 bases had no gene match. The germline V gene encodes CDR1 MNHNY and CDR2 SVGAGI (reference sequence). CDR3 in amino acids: CASRPGLAPDAQYF. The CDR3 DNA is TGTGCCAGCAGGCCGGGACTAGCCCCCGATGCGCAGTATTTT.

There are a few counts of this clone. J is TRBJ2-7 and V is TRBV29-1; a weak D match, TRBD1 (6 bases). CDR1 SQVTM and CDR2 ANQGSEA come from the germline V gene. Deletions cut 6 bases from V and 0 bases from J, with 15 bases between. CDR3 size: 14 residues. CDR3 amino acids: CSVAQGSSSYEQYF. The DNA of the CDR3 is TGCAGCGTCGCACAGGGTTCAAGCTCCTACGAGCAGTACTTC.

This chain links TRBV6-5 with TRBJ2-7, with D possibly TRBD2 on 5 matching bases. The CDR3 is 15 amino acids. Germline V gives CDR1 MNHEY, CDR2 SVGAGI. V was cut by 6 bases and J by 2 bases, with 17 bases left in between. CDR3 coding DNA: TGTGCCAGCAGAGAGTCCGGGCCCGGGGCCTACGAGCAGTACGTC. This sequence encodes CASRESGPGAYEQYV.

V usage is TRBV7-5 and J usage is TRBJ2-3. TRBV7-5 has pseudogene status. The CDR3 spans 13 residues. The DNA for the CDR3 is TGTGCCAGAAGCCCTGGTTTTTTGGATACGCAGTATTTT. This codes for CARSPGFLDTQYF.

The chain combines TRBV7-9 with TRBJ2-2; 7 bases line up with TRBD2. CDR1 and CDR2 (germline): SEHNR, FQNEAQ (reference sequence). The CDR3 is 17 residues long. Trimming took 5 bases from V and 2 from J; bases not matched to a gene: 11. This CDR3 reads CASSQDSLAVNTGELFF. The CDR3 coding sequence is TGTGCCAGCAGCCAAGATTCCCTAGCGGTAAACACCGGGGAGCTGTTTTTT. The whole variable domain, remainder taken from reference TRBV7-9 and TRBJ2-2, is DTGVSQNPRHKITKRGQNVTFRCDPISEHNRLYWYRQTLGQGPEFLTYFQNEAQLEKSRLLSDRFSAERPKGSFSTLEIQRTEQGDSAMYLCASSQDSLAVNTGELFFGEGSRLTVL.

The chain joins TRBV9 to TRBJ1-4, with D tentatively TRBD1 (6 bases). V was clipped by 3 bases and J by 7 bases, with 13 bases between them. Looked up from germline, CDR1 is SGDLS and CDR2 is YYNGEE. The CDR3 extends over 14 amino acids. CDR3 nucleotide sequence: TGTGCCAGCAGCGCCACAGGGTGGGGTGAAAAACTGTTTTTT. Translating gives CASSATGWGEKLFF.

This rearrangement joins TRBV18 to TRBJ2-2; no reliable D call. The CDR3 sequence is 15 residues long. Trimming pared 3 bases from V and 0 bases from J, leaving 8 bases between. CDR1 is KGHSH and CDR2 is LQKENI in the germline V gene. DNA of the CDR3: TGTGCCAGCTCACCCTTACATTCGAACACCGGGGAGCTGTTTTTT. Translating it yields CASSPLHSNTGELFF.

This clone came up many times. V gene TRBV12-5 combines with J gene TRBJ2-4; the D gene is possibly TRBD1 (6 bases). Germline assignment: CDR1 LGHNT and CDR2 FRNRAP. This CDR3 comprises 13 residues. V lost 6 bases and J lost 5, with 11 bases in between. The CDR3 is CASGNDRQNIQYF. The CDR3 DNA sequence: TGTGCTAGTGGGAACGACAGGCAAAACATTCAGTACTTC.

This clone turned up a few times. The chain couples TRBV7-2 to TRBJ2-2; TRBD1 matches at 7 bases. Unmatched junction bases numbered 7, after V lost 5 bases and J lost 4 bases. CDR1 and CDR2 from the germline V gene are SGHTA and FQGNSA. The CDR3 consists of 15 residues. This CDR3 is CASSPRQGFTGELFF. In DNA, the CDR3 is TGTGCCAGCAGCCCCCGACAGGGTTTCACCGGGGAGCTGTTTTTT.

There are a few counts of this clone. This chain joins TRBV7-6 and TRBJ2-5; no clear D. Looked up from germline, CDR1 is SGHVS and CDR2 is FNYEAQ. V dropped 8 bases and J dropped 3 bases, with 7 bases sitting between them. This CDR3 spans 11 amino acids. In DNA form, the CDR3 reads TGTGCCAGCCAACGGGAAGAGACCCAGTACTTC. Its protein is CASQREETQYF.

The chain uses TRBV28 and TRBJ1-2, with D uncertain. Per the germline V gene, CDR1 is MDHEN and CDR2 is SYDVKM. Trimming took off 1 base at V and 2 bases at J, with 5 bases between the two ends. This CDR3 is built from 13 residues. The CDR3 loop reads CASSLYQNYGYTF. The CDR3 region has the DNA TGTGCCAGCAGTTTATACCAGAACTATGGCTACACCTTC.

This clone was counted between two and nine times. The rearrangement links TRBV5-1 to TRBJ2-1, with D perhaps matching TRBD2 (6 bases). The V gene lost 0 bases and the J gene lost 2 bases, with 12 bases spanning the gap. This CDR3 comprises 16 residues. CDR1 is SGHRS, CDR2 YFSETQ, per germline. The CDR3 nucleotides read TGCGCCAGCAGCTTGGGCGCCGGGGGTACCTACAATGAGCAGTTCTTC. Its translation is CASSLGAGGTYNEQFF.